This TCR beta chain was identified during a study of regulatory T cells in long-lasting Graves disease. Time point in this sample: newly diagnosed GD, antithyroid drugs for less than 3 months. RNA extracted from PBMCs served as the sequencing template. Guidelines of the American Thyroid Association were used to diagnose Graves' disease. According to the study, TCR beta libraries were built with iRepertoire HTBI primers and CDR3-region Arm-PCR. TCRdb reanalysed the multiplex PCR reads using MiXCR and keeps one entry per CDR3 protein. Of about 610,000 distinct CDR3 sequences listed, about 15% are singletons. This sample was shared with a second study, whose subject was T cells in Graves' hyperthyroidism and ophthalmopathy. From that report: Stability of Graves' hyperthyroidism was defined as absent ophthalmopathy progression within 18 months.

This TCR was sampled from a man aged 18 to 30 with Graves disease. The source material was peripheral blood mononuclear cells (PBMCs), sampled at new diagnosis, from a patient treated with antithyroid drugs.

CDR3 DNA: TGTGCCTGGAGTAGAAGTAATGATGAGCAGTTCTTC. Its translation: CAWSRSNDEQFF. This rearrangement joins TRBV30 to TRBJ2-1; D is unresolved. Germline-derived CDR1 and CDR2 are GTSNPN and SVGIG (reference sequence). The CDR3 has 12 amino acids. The V end lost 2 bases, the J end lost 8 bases, and 10 bases lay between the germline ends.